This T cell receptor beta chain derives from a study of T-cell reconstitution after alpha-beta-depleted transplantation in children (dated by TCRdb to 2015 to 2016). Context from the whole study: The study quantitatively tracked T-cell immune reconstitution after TCRalphabeta/CD19-depleted allogeneic hematopoietic cell transplantation in children using TCR repertoire profiling.

Explained via the paper, the treatment or condition label denotes: allogeneic hematopoietic cell transplantation with graft depleted of TCRalphabeta T cells and CD19 B cells. The children who served as transplant recipients had been given grafts of TCRalphabeta/CD19-depleted allogeneic hematopoietic cells. V gives up 5 bases and J gives up 3 bases, and the segment between their germline ends measures 22 bases. The CDR3 starts with the cysteine, ends with the phenylalanine, and has 17 residues. Solely the CDR3 DNA is kept, with 51 bases framed from the first base. The germline V gene specifies MDHEN as CDR1 and SYDVKM as CDR2. Here is what the overall study found, with its caveats: Over the following months the frequencies of hyperexpanded clones went down, and after one year T-cell counts and TCRbeta diversity were mostly credited to newly produced T cells. In some patients, high TCRbeta diversity at day 60 was attributed to recipient T cells and intrathymic progenitors that had survived conditioning. About two months after transplant, the apparently early recovery of alphabetaT-cell counts reportedly depended on just several hundred clones that had expanded rapidly and came from non-depleted graft cells.

This clonotype was detected a few times. Its antigen is unknown. Per-nucleotide qualities are absent, and no much larger clonotype sits a single base away. The method behind the library was PCR. Sequenced on an Illumina HiSeq 2500. TCR library preparation used molecular barcoding, with unique molecular identifiers applied to normalize quantification of the TCRbeta repertoire. TCRdb reran the public reads through fastp at Q25 and MiXCR, keeping productive beta chains. All rows with the same CDR3 protein become a single entry with the most common DNA and genes. This sample gives under 850,000 distinct CDR3 sequences in total; over 10% of them show up just once. The ten largest account for 0.79% of the sample.

This sequence originates from a girl under 10 years old with congenital amegakaryocytic thrombocytopenia, due to receive a stem cell transplant. The sequence links TRBV28 to TRBJ1-2; the D segment could be TRBD1, given 5 matching bases. Sequencing used PBMCs, obtained before TCRalphabeta/CD19-depleted stem cell transplant. The CDR3 corresponds to CASSRRLRAPGHYGYTF. Read as DNA, the sequence is TGTGCCAGCAGTCGAAGACTCCGGGCCCCGGGGCACTATGGCTACACCTTC.